Sequencing of this TCR beta chain was carried out in a study of tumor and adjacent non-tumor tissue in lung cancer. For the study at large: Samples averaged about 3.8 million productive TCRbeta reads each. Points from the study as a whole: Compared with tumor, normal lung showed significantly lower TCR diversity.

The library came from three nested PCR rounds adapted from ARM-PCR protocols. Via MiXCR, TCRdb re-called the multiplex PCR reads, giving one row per CDR3 protein. The sample has some 80,000 distinct CDR3 sequences; 65% to 85% are singletons. RNA was extracted from bulk tissue without any cell sorting. More than 3 cm separated this lung sample from the edge of the tumor. Regarding this clonotype: Antigen specificity is unknown. This CDR3 is missing its conserved last phenylalanine or tryptophan, likely due to a read error.

The germline CDR1 and CDR2 sequences are DFQATT and SNEGSKA (reference sequence). This CDR3 region has 17 residues. The chain carries TRBV20-1 and TRBJ2-2; tentative D call: TRBD2 (6 bases). This sequence was found in a man between 60 and 75 years old with non-small cell lung cancer. What was sequenced was distant non-tumor lung tissue. The CDR3 region is CSARATGGGSNTGDLFS. Written as DNA, the CDR3 is TGCAGTGCTAGAGCTACGGGTGGGGGGAGCAACACCGGGGATCTGTTTTCT.